This T cell receptor (beta chain) derives from a study of spatial heterogeneity in lung cancer. Study in general: At a median of approximately 23 months after resection, follow-up PBMC samples were sequenced when available. In the raw reads, each unique TCR and UMI combination was present more than ten times on average.

The study tagged each TCR cDNA molecule with a unique molecular identifier. TCRdb reprocessed the 5' RACE reads with MiXCR, giving one entry per CDR3 protein. The sample has 45,000 to 65,000 distinct CDR3 sequences; about 7.4% are singletons. The time point here: blood at routine non-recurrence follow-up after resection. The study sequenced unsorted whole RNA from tumor, nontumor lung or frozen PBMC. V gave up 3 bases and J gave up 1 base, with 11 bases separating them. The V gene's germline CDR1 is SGHRS and CDR2 YFSETQ. There are 14 residues in the CDR3. The source material was PBMCs, sampled at follow-up. This receptor was obtained from a female donor with early-stage non-small cell lung cancer. The V and J genes are TRBV5-1 and TRBJ2-7; D not certain. CDR3 in DNA: TGCGCCAGCAGCTCCGATCCCAGTTCCTACGAGCAGTACTTC. Residues: CASSSDPSSYEQYF. The full variable domain, with the rest looked up from reference TRBV5-1 and TRBJ2-7, is KAGVTQTPRYLIKTRGQQVTLSCSPISGHRSVSWYQQTPGQGLQFLFEYFSETQRNKGNFPGRFSGRQFSNSRSEMNVSTLELGDSALYLCASSSDPSSYEQYFGPGTRLTVT.